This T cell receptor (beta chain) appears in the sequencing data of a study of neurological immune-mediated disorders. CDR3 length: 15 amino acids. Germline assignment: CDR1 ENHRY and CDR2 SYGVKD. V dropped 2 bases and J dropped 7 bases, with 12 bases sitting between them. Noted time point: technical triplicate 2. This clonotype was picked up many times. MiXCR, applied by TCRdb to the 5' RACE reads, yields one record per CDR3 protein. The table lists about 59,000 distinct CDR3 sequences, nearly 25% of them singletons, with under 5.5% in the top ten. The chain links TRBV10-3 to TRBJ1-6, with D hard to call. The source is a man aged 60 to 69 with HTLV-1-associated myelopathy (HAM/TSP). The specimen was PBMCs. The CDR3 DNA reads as TGTGCCATCAGTGAGGACCCCTATGGCAATTCACCCCTCCACTTT. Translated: CAISEDPYGNSPLHF.